This is a list of T cell receptor beta chains from one sample in a study of T cells in Graves' hyperthyroidism and ophthalmopathy. TCRdb re-called the multiplex PCR reads with MiXCR, one entry per CDR3 protein. This sample has a few hundred thousand distinct CDR3 sequences, with 15% to 19% found just once. Sequencing was done on a sample of blood. These receptor sequences come from a woman in her 30s with Graves' hyperthyroidism. Both conserved end residues are part of each CDR3. D genes are given only for firm matches. Size tells how often a clone was seen (once, few, many) or the class of an expanded clone, and some rows leave it out.

D gene	clone size	J gene	V gene	CDR3 DNA	CDR3 protein
-	many	TRBJ2-1	TRBV11-2	TGTGCCAGCAGCTTAGACCCCTTGGGTTACAATGAGCAGTTCTTC	CASSLDPLGYNEQFF
-	-	TRBJ1-2	TRBV7-3	TGTGCCAGCAGCTCAGCGGGCAGGGCGACAGCTAACTATGGCTACACCTTC	CASSSAGRATANYGYTF
-	many	TRBJ1-5	TRBV27	TGTGCCAGCAGTTCGGCAGGCAGCAGTTATAGCAATCAGCCCCAGCATTTT	CASSSAGSSYSNQPQHF
-	many	TRBJ2-7	TRBV2	TGTGCCAGCAGACCCCTGGGGGGGCGAGTCGGCGAGCAGTACTTC	CASRPLGGRVGEQYF
TRBD2	many	TRBJ2-1	TRBV5-1	TGCGCCAGCAGCTCCACACTAGCGGGAGGGCCTAGTGAGCAGTTCTTC	CASSSTLAGGPSEQFF
-	many	TRBJ2-7	TRBV3-1	TGTGCCAGCAGCCAAGATTGGCTAGCGCATTACGAGCAGTACTTC	CASSQDWLAHYEQYF
TRBD1	many	TRBJ1-5	TRBV18	TGTGCCAGCTCACCGGGACAGCCCTATCAGCCCCAGCATTTT	CASSPGQPYQPQHF
-	few	TRBJ2-1	TRBV2	TGTGCCAGCAGTGAACGGGTACTACAAAATGAGCAGTTCTTC	CASSERVLQNEQFF
TRBD2	many	TRBJ2-7	TRBV7-2	TGTGCCAGCAGTCCCCAGAGCGGGACCCTCTACGAGCAGTACTTC	CASSPQSGTLYEQYF
TRBD1	many	TRBJ2-2	TRBV3-1	TGTGCCAGCAGCCAGGCCGGGACAGGGTTCACCGGGGAGCTGTTTTTT	CASSQAGTGFTGELFF
TRBD2	-	TRBJ2-7	TRBV6-2/TRBV6-3	TGTGCCAGCAGTTTAACTAGCGGGGCCTTCGGGGAGCAGTACTTC	CASSLTSGAFGEQYF
TRBD1	few	TRBJ2-7	TRBV25-1	TGTGCCAGCAGTGACCCAAGGACAGGGGAAAACGAGCAGTACTTC	CASSDPRTGENEQYF
TRBD1	few	TRBJ2-5	TRBV7-9	TGTGCCAGCAGCTTTCAACAGGGGACACGGGGGTACTTC	CASSFQQGTRGYF
-	few	TRBJ1-5	TRBV2	TGTGCCAGCAGCCCGGACGGTAGCAATCAGCTCCAGCATTTT	CASSPDGSNQLQHF
-	-	TRBJ2-2	TRBV24-1	TGTGCCACCAGTGATACCACATCGAGGGGCGCCGGGGAGCTGTTTTTT	CATSDTTSRGAGELFF
-	many	TRBJ1-5	TRBV6-1	TGTGCCAGCAGGCCAGAGGCCAGGTCGCCCCAGCATTTT	CASRPEARSPQHF
-	many	TRBJ1-5	TRBV28	TGTGCCAGCAGTTCCCCCCTGGGGGTGGGACAGCCCCAGCATTTT	CASSSPLGVGQPQHF
-	-	TRBJ2-1	TRBV6-2/TRBV6-3	TGTGCCAGCAGTCAAAGGAGAAGCTCCTACAATGAGCAGTTCTTC	CASSQRRSSYNEQFF
-	many	TRBJ2-1	TRBV7-2	TGTGCCAGCAGCTTAGCGTGGACGGATAGTTGGCAGTTCTTC	CASSLAWTDSWQFF
TRBD2	many	TRBJ2-1	TRBV2	TGTGCCAGCGGCCTAGCGGAGAAGAATGAGCAGTTCTTC	CASGLAEKNEQFF
TRBD1	many	TRBJ1-5	TRBV20-1	TGCAGTGCTAGAGATCAGGGGGGGAGGAGCAATCAGCCCCAGCATTTT	CSARDQGGRSNQPQHF
TRBD2	few	TRBJ2-7	TRBV6-1	TGTGCCAGTGAAGGACTAGGCAACGAGCAGTACTTC	CASEGLGNEQYF
-	few	TRBJ1-2	TRBV19	TGTGCCAGTACCCCGGGACTATACTATGGCTACACCTTC	CASTPGLYYGYTF
TRBD2	many	TRBJ2-1	TRBV27	TGTGCCAGCAGCACCATGAGGACTAGCGGGAGCTATTATGAGCAGTTCTTC	CASSTMRTSGSYYEQFF
TRBD2	-	TRBJ2-1	TRBV29-1	TGCACCGGGGGGGGAGGATCCTACAATGAGCAGTTCTTC	CTGGGGSYNEQFF